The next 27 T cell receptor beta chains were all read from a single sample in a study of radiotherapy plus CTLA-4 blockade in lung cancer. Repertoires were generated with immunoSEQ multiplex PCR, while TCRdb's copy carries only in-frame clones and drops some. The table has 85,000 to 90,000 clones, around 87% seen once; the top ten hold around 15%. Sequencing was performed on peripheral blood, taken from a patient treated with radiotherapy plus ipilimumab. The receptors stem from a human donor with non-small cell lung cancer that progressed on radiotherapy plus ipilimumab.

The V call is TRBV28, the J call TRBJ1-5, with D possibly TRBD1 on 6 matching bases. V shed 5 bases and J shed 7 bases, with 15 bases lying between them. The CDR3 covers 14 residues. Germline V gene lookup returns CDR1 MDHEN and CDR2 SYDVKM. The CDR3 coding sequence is TGTGCCAGCAGTCCGCACGAAGGGGGACAGCCCCAGCATTTT. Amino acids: CASSPHEGGQPQHF. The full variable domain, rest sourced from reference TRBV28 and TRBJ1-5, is DVKVTQSSRYLVKRTGEKVFLECVQDMDHENMFWYRQDPGLGLRLIYFSYDVKMKEKGDIPEGYSVSREKKERFSLILESASTNQTSMYLCASSPHEGGQPQHFGDGTRLSIL.

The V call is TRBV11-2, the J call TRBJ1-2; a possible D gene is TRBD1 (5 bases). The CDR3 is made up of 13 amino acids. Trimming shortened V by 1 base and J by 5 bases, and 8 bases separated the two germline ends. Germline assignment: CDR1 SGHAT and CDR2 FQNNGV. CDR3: CASSLGGEYGYTF. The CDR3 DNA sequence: TGTGCCAGCAGCTTAGGGGGGGAGTATGGCTACACCTTC.

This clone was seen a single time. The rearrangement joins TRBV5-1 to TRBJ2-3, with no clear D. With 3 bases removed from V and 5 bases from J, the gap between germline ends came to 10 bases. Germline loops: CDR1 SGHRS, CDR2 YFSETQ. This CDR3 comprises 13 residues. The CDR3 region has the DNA TGCGCCAGCAGCTGGGTGTACAGAGATACGCAGTATTTT. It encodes CASSWVYRDTQYF.

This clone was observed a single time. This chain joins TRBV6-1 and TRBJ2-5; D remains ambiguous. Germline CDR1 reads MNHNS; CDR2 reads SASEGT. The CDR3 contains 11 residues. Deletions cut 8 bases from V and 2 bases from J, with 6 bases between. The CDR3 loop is CASAYQETQYF. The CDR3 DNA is TGTGCCAGCGCATATCAAGAGACCCAGTACTTC.

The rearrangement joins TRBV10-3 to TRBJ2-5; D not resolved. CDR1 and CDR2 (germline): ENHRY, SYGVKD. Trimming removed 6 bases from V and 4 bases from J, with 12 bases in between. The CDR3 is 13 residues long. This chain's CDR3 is CAISLKRGETQYF. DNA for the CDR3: TGTGCCATCAGCCTAAAGAGAGGAGAGACCCAGTACTTC.

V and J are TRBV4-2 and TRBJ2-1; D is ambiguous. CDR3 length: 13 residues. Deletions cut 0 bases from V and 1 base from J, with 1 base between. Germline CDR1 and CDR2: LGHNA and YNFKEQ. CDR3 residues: CASSQESYNEQFF. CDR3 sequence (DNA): TGTGCCAGCAGCCAAGAGTCCTACAATGAGCAGTTCTTC.

The CDR3 DNA reads as TGTGCCTGGAGTAGACAGATCCTCTCTGGAAACACCATATATTTT. It translates to CAWSRQILSGNTIYF. The chain combines TRBV30 with TRBJ1-3; tentative D call: TRBD1 (5 bases). The length of the CDR3 is 15 residues. Germline V gene lookup returns CDR1 GTSNPN and CDR2 SVGIG (reference sequence). Trimming removed 2 bases from V and 0 bases from J, with 11 bases in between.

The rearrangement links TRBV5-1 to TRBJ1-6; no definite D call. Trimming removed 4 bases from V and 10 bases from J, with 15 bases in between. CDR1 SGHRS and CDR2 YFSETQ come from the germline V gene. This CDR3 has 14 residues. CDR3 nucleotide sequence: TGCGCCAGCAGCCCAGAACTAGAAAGGTCACCCCTCCACTTT. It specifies CASSPELERSPLHF.

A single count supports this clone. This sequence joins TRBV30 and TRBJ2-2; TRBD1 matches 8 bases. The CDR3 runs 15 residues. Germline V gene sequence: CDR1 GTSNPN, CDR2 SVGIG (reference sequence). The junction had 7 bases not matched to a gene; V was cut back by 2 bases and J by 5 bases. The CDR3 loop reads CAWSRGRGRTGELFF. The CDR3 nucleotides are TGTGCCTGGAGTAGGGGCAGGGGGCGTACCGGGGAGCTGTTTTTT.

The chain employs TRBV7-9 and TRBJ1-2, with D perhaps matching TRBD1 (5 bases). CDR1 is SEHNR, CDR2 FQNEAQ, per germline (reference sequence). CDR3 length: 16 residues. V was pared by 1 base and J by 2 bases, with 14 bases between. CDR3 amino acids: CASSLDPRVANYGYTF. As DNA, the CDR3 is TGTGCCAGCAGCTTAGATCCCAGGGTGGCGAACTATGGCTACACCTTC.

Here the CDR3 reads CASKAGGGAYEQYF. The CDR3, as DNA: TGTGCCAGCAAGGCGGGAGGGGGGGCCTACGAGCAGTACTTC. V gene TRBV2 combines with J gene TRBJ2-7; TRBD2 matches at 9 bases. The V segment lost 7 bases and the J segment 2 bases; nucleotides outside the gene matches: 6. This CDR3 is built from 14 residues. Germline V gives CDR1 SNHLY, CDR2 FYNNEI. The full variable domain, completed using reference TRBV2 and TRBJ2-7, is EPEVTQTPSHQVTQMGQEVILRCVPISNHLYFYWYRQILGQKVEFLVSFYNNEISEKSEIFDDQFSVERPDGSNFTLKIRSTKLEDSAMYFCASKAGGGAYEQYFGPGTRLTVT.

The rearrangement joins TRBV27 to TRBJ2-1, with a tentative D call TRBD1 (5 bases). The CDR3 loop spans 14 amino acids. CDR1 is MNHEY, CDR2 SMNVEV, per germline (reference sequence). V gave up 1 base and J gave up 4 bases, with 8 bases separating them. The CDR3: CASSLFTGYNEQFF. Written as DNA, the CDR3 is TGTGCCAGCAGTTTATTTACAGGTTACAATGAGCAGTTCTTC.

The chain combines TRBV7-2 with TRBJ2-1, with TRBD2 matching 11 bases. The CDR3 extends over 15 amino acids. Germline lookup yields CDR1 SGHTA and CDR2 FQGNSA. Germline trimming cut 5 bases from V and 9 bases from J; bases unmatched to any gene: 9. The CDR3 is CASSPNPLAGAEQFF. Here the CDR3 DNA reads TGTGCCAGCAGCCCCAATCCACTAGCGGGAGCTGAGCAGTTCTTC.

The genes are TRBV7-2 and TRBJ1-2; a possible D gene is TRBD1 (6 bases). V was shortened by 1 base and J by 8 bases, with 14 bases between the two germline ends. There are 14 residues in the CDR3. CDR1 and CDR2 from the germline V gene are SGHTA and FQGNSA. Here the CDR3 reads CASSLVPGAGGYTF. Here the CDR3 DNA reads TGTGCCAGCAGCTTAGTTCCGGGGGCGGGAGGCTACACCTTC.

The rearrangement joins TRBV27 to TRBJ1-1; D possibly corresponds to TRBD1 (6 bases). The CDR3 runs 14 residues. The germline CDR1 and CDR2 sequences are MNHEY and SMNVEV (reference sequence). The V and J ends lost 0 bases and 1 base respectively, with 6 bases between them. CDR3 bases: TGTGCCAGCAGTTTATCGGGGGCGAACACTGAAGCTTTCTTT. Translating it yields CASSLSGANTEAFF.

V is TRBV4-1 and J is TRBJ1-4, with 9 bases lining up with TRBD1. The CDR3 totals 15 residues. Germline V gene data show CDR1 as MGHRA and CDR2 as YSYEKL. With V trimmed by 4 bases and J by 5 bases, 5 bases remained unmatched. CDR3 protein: CASSPSGQGNEKLFF. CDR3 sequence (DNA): TGCGCCAGCAGCCCTTCCGGACAGGGGAATGAAAAACTGTTTTTT.

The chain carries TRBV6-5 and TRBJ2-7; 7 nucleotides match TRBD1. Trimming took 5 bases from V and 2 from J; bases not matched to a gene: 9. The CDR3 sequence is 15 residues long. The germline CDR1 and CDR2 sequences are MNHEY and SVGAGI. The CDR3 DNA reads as TGTGCCAGCAGTGCGGCCGCCGGGACAGCCTACGAGCAGTACTTC. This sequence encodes CASSAAAGTAYEQYF.

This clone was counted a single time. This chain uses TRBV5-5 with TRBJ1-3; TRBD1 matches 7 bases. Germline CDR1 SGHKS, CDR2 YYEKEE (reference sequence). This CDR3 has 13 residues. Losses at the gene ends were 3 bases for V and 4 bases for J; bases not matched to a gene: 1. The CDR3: CASSSDRGNTIYF. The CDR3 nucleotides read TGTGCCAGCAGCTCGGACAGGGGAAACACCATATATTTT.

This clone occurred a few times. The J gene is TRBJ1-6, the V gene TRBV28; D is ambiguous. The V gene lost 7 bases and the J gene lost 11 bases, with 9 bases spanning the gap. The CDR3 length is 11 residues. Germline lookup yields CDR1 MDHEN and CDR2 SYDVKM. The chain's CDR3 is CASTSQAPLHF. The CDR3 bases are TGTGCCAGCACGAGCCAGGCACCCCTCCACTTT.

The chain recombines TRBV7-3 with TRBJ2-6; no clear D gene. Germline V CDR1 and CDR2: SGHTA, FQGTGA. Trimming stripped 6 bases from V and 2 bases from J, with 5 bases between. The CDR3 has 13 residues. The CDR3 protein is CASSFAGANVLTF. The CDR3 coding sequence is TGTGCCAGCAGTTTCGCTGGGGCCAACGTCCTGACTTTC.

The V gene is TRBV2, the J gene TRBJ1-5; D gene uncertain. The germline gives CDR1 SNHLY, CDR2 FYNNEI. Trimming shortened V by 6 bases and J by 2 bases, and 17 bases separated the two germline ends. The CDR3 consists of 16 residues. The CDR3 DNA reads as TGTGCCAGCAGCGCCCCTCGGACCTATGGCAATCAGCCCCAGCATTTT. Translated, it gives CASSAPRTYGNQPQHF.

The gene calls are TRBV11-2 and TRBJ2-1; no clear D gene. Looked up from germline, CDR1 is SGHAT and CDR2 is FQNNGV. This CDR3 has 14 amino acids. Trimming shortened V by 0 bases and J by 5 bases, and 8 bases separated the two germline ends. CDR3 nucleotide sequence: TGTGCCAGCAGCTTAGAGGGCCCGAACAATGAGCAGTTCTTC. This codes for CASSLEGPNNEQFF. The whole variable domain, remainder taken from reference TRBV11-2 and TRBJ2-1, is EAGVAQSPRYKIIEKRQSVAFWCNPISGHATLYWYQQILGQGPKLLIQFQNNGVVDDSQLPKDRFSAERLKGVDSTLKIQPAKLEDSAVYLCASSLEGPNNEQFFGPGTRLTVL.

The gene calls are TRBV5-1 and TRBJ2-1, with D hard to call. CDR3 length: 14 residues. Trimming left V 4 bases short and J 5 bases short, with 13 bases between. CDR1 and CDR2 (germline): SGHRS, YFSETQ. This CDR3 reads CASSPGSEHNEQFF. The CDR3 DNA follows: TGCGCCAGCAGCCCCGGTTCGGAACACAATGAGCAGTTCTTC.

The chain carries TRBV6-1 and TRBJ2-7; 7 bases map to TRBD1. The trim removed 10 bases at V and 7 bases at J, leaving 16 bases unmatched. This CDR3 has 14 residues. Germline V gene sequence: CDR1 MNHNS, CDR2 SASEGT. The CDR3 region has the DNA TGTGCCACCAACTATTTTCCGGGACAGAGGGAGCAGTACTTC. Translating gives CATNYFPGQREQYF.

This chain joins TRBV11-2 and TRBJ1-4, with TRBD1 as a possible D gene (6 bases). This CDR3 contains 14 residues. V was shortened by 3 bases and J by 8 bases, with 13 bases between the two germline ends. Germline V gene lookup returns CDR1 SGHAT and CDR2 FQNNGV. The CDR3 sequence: CASSFRQDGEKLFF. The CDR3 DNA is TGTGCCAGCAGCTTCCGACAGGACGGGGAAAAACTGTTTTTT. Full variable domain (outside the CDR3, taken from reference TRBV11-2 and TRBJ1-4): EAGVAQSPRYKIIEKRQSVAFWCNPISGHATLYWYQQILGQGPKLLIQFQNNGVVDDSQLPKDRFSAERLKGVDSTLKIQPAKLEDSAVYLCASSFRQDGEKLFFGSGTQLSVL.

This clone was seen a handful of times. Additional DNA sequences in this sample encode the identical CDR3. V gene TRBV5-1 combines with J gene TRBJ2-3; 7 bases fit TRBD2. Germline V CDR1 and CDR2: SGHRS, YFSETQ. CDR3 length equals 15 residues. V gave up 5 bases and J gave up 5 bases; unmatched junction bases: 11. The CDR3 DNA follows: TGCGCCAGCAGGCCGCGATGGGGGGAGGGAGATACGCAGTATTTT. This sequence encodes CASRPRWGEGDTQYF.

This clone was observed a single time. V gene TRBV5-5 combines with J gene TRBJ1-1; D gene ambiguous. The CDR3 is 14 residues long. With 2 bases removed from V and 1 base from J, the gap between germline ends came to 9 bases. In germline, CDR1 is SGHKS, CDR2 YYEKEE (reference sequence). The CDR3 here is CASSFSWGNTEAFF. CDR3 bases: TGTGCCAGCAGCTTTTCGTGGGGGAACACTGAAGCTTTCTTT.